Following are 17 T cell receptor beta chains from one sample sequenced in a study. TCRdb passed the 5' RACE reads through MiXCR, listing each CDR3 protein once. The sample holds roughly 4,900 distinct CDR3 sequences, roughly a third seen once. The sample consisted of memory CD4+ T cells sorted from blood. Subset in this sample: memory CD4+ T cells, CD4+CD45RO+CD25-. Source of these receptors: a female donor with breast cancer.

This chain uses TRBV5-1 with TRBJ2-1, with a possible D match to TRBD2 (5 bases). Germline CDR1 reads SGHRS; CDR2 reads YFSETQ. Trimming pared 0 bases from V and 1 base from J, leaving 14 bases between. The CDR3 contains 17 residues. The CDR3 reads CASSLVRGGRSYNEQFF. CDR3 DNA: TGCGCCAGCAGCTTGGTTCGCGGAGGAAGGTCCTACAATGAGCAGTTCTTC. Using reference TRBV5-1 and TRBJ2-1 for the parts outside the CDR3, the full variable domain is KAGVTQTPRYLIKTRGQQVTLSCSPISGHRSVSWYQQTPGQGLQFLFEYFSETQRNKGNFPGRFSGRQFSNSRSEMNVSTLELGDSALYLCASSLVRGGRSYNEQFFGPGTRLTVL.

By sample share, this clonotype is medium-sized (0.01 to 0.1%). V usage is TRBV25-1 and J usage is TRBJ2-1; D remains unclear. CDR3 length: 13 amino acids. Trimming cost V 0 bases and J 5 bases, with 5 bases left between them. Germline V gives CDR1 MGHDK, CDR2 SYGVNS. The CDR3 DNA follows: TGTGCCAGCAGTGAATATAACAACAATGAGCAGTTCTTC. Its translation: CASSEYNNNEQFF.

This clonotype was counted ten times or more. A much larger clone differs from this one at a single base, so this may be a read error. The conserved phenylalanine or tryptophan normally closing the CDR3 is absent here, so this likely arose from a read error. The V and J genes are TRBV12-3 or TRBV12-4 and TRBJ2-7, with TRBD2 matching 9 bases. The CDR3 covers 14 residues. V lost 6 bases, J lost 1 base, and 4 bases stayed unmatched. CDR3 nucleotides: TGTGCCAGCAGCTTCCTAGCGGGGTCCTACGAGCAGTACTCC. It specifies CASSFLAGSYEQYS.

This clonotype is categorized as medium-sized. V is TRBV12-3 or TRBV12-4 and J is TRBJ2-7; TRBD1 agrees at 8 bases. V shed 5 bases, J shed 2 bases, and the junction held 5 bases outside the gene matches. The CDR3 is 14 residues long. DNA of the CDR3: TGTGCCAGCAGTCACCGGGACAGGACCTACGAGCAGTACTTC. It yields the protein CASSHRDRTYEQYF.

In this sample, this clonotype turned up many times. The chain is built from TRBV9 and TRBJ1-1, with D uncertain. This CDR3 has 13 amino acids. Germline V gene data show CDR1 as SGDLS and CDR2 as YYNGEE. Trimming shortened V by 0 bases and J by 1 base, and 4 bases separated the two germline ends. The CDR3 reads CASSVAGNTEAFF. Written as DNA, the CDR3 is TGTGCCAGCAGCGTAGCGGGGAACACTGAAGCTTTCTTT.

The genes are TRBV12-3 or TRBV12-4 and TRBJ1-5; D unclear. The V gene lost 6 bases and the J gene lost 7 bases, with 13 bases spanning the gap. This CDR3 region has 13 residues. The CDR3 protein is CASSPRRRQPQHF. Written as DNA, the CDR3 is TGTGCCAGCAGCCCCCGCCGTCGGCAGCCCCAGCATTTT.

In this sample, this clonotype is medium-sized. CDR3 sequence reads: CSVGTVQETQYF. For the CDR3, the DNA is TGCAGCGTTGGGACTGTACAAGAGACCCAGTACTTC. The genes are TRBV29-1 and TRBJ2-5; D perhaps matches TRBD2 (5 bases). The V end was cut by 4 bases, the J end by 2 bases, with 8 bases between. The CDR3 length is 12 residues. The germline V gene has CDR1 SQVTM and CDR2 ANQGSEA.

This clonotype counts as medium-sized (0.01 to 0.1%). The V call is TRBV24-1, the J call TRBJ2-5; 7 bases line up with TRBD1. This CDR3 is 16 amino acids long. With 4 bases clipped from V and 2 bases from J, the junction kept 9 bases outside the gene matches. The germline V gene encodes CDR1 KGHDR and CDR2 SFDVKD. DNA for the CDR3: TGTGCCACCAGTGACCGACCCCGGACAGGTCAAGAGACCCAGTACTTC. Its protein is CATSDRPRTGQETQYF.

This clonotype has only a few counts. This chain links TRBV6-2 or TRBV6-3 with TRBJ1-1; D uncertain. CDR1 is MNHEY, CDR2 SVGEGT, per germline. Deletions cut 0 bases from V and 2 bases from J, with 13 bases between. This CDR3 is built from 16 residues. The CDR3 reads CASSYSREPINTEAFF. In DNA, the CDR3 is TGTGCCAGCAGTTACTCGAGGGAACCCATCAACACTGAAGCTTTCTTT.

By share of the sample, this clonotype is medium-sized. The chain couples TRBV12-3 or TRBV12-4 to TRBJ1-1; D not resolved. Between the trimmed V and J ends, which lost 3 bases and 4 bases, there was a span of 9 bases. The CDR3 consists of 13 residues. The CDR3 DNA reads as TGTGCCAGCAGTTTTGGCGGTCTCACTGAAGCTTTCTTT. Translating it yields CASSFGGLTEAFF.

This clonotype was observed a handful of times. The chain links TRBV5-1 to TRBJ1-1; D is perhaps TRBD1 (5 bases). This CDR3 comprises 13 residues. Germline CDR1 and CDR2: SGHRS and YFSETQ. Trimming took 5 bases from V and 3 from J, leaving 11 bases between them. CDR3 DNA: TGCGCCAGCAGGGTGACAGTGTACACTGAAGCTTTCTTT. As protein: CASRVTVYTEAFF.

This clonotype counts as medium-sized (0.01 to 0.1%). J is TRBJ1-5 and V is TRBV5-1; possibly TRBD1 for D (6 bases). This CDR3 comprises 14 residues. V lost 2 bases and J 4 bases, leaving 10 bases between the germline ends. CDR1 SGHRS and CDR2 YFSETQ come from the germline V gene. CDR3 protein: CASSLGGFNQPQHF. For the CDR3, the DNA is TGCGCCAGCAGCTTAGGGGGATTTAATCAGCCCCAGCATTTT.

This clonotype is medium-sized by share. The J gene is TRBJ2-1, the V gene TRBV7-6; D gene ambiguous. From germline, CDR1 is SGHVS and CDR2 FNYEAQ. The CDR3 length is 14 residues. Deletions cut 5 bases from V and 9 bases from J, with 17 bases between. CDR3 protein: CASSHIEVVGEQFF. For the CDR3, the DNA is TGTGCCAGCAGCCACATCGAAGTTGTTGGTGAGCAGTTCTTC.

This clonotype was counted only a few times. The chain carries TRBV11-2 and TRBJ1-4; D is undetermined. CDR3 length: 14 residues. From germline, CDR1 is SGHAT and CDR2 FQNNGV. V lost 2 bases, J lost 13 bases, and 17 bases lay in between. CDR3 nucleotide sequence: TGTGCCAGCAGCTTAATCCGTTTGGCCGACGGACTGTTTTTT. Protein product: CASSLIRLADGLFF.

Note on this clonotype: At one end the junction does not follow the germline gene, possibly because of a read error. The chain uses TRBV28 and TRBJ2-1; 9 positions match TRBD1. CDR1 is MDHEN, CDR2 SYDVKM, per germline. This CDR3 contains 15 residues. The CDR3 spells CASRPGTGKYNEQFF. The CDR3 bases are TGTGCCAGCAGACCCGGGACAGGGAAGTACAATGAACAGTTCTTC.

About this clonotype itself: A much larger clone sits a single nucleotide away, making a read error possible. This chain links TRBV16 with TRBJ1-5; D perhaps matches TRBD1 (6 bases). Germline V CDR1 and CDR2: KGHSY, FQNENV. The CDR3 is 15 residues long. The CDR3 sequence: CACSRRGQDNQPQHF. In nucleotides, the CDR3 is TGTGCCTGCAGTCGCCGGGGGCAGGACAATCAGCCCCAGCATTTT.

The gene calls are TRBV5-1 and TRBJ2-2, with D unresolved. The CDR3 covers 14 residues. Germline CDR1 reads SGHRS; CDR2 reads YFSETQ. The V end lost 1 base, the J end lost 3 bases, and 7 bases lay between the germline ends. CDR3 sequence (DNA): TGCGCCAGCAGCTTGAATCGGGACACCGGGGAGCTGTTTTTT. It specifies CASSLNRDTGELFF.